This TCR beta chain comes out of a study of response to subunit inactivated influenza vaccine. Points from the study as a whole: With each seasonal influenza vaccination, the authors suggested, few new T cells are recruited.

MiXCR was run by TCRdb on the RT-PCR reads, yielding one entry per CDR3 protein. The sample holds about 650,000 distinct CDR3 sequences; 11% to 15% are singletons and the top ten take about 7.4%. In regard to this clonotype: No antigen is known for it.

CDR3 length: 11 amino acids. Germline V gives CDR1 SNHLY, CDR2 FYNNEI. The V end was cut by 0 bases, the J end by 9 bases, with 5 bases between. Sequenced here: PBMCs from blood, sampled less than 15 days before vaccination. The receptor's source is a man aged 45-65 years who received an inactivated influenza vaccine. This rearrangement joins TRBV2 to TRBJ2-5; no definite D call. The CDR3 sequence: CASSEAQPQYF. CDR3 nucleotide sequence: TGTGCCAGCAGTGAAGCACAGCCCCAGTACTTC. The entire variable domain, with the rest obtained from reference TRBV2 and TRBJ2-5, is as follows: EPEVTQTPSHQVTQMGQEVILRCVPISNHLYFYWYRQILGQKVEFLVSFYNNEISEKSEIFDDQFSVERPDGSNFTLKIRSTKLEDSAMYFCASSEAQPQYFGPGTRLLVL.